The 28 T cell receptor beta chains below were found in one sample sequenced in a study of cytomegalovirus exposure and HLA in healthy donors. PCR amplification relied on 60 Vbeta primers (plus 13 Jbeta primers). Data came from immunoSEQ multiplex PCR; TCRdb stores just in-frame clones and leaves some out. The sample holds approximately 210,000 clones, around nine tenths seen once. The specimen was PBMCs. The receptors derive from a woman aged 18-29 years in good health and CMV-seronegative.

This clone was detected once. This chain uses TRBV11-2 with TRBJ1-4; maybe TRBD1 (5 bases). V dropped 5 bases and J dropped 5 bases, with 18 bases sitting between them. The CDR3 has 16 amino acids. The V gene's germline CDR1 is SGHAT and CDR2 FQNNGV. The CDR3 loop is CASSRWVREGNEKLFF. DNA of the CDR3: TGTGCCAGCAGCCGCTGGGTCCGGGAGGGGAATGAAAAACTGTTTTTT. Full variable domain (rest looked up from reference TRBV11-2 and TRBJ1-4): EAGVAQSPRYKIIEKRQSVAFWCNPISGHATLYWYQQILGQGPKLLIQFQNNGVVDDSQLPKDRFSAERLKGVDSTLKIQPAKLEDSAVYLCASSRWVREGNEKLFFGSGTQLSVL.

This rearrangement joins TRBV18 to TRBJ2-5, with a weak D call TRBD2 (6 bases). V was pared by 4 bases and J by 5 bases, with 14 bases between. Germline V gene data show CDR1 as KGHSH and CDR2 as LQKENI. This CDR3 is 14 amino acids long. The CDR3: CASSRGTAGETQYF. The CDR3 nucleotides read TGTGCCAGCTCACGAGGCACCGCGGGGGAGACCCAGTACTTC.

J is TRBJ2-7 and V is TRBV5-5; a weak D match, TRBD1 (6 bases). The CDR3 length is 12 residues. Per the germline V gene, CDR1 is SGHKS and CDR2 is YYEKEE (reference sequence). The V gene lost 2 bases and the J gene lost 6 bases, with 9 bases spanning the gap. CDR3 in DNA: TGTGCCAGCAGCTTCACAGGGCTCGAGCAGTACTTC. Its translation: CASSFTGLEQYF.

The V call is TRBV4-2, the J call TRBJ1-1, with D unclear. This CDR3 contains 15 residues. The germline CDR1 and CDR2 sequences are LGHNA and YNFKEQ. V was pared by 0 bases and J by 1 base, with 9 bases between. The CDR3 DNA sequence: TGTGCCAGCAGCCAAGAGAGGCCGCGGAACACTGAAGCTTTCTTT. Protein sequence: CASSQERPRNTEAFF.

This clone was seen once. The chain is built from TRBV7-2 and TRBJ2-5, with 8 bases fitting TRBD2. The assigned J gene may be wrong: the sequence end matches TRBJ2-7 better. Per the germline V gene, CDR1 is SGHTA and CDR2 is FQGNSA. The CDR3 contains 15 residues. This CDR3 is CASSTRLATSYEQYF. DNA for the CDR3: TGTGCCAGCAGCACCCGACTAGCGACCTCCTACGAGCAGTACTTC.

The chain uses TRBV29-1 and TRBJ2-7, with 8 bases identical to TRBD1. CDR3 length: 15 residues. CDR1 is SQVTM, CDR2 ANQGSEA, per germline. The J segment lost 2 bases and the V segment lost 0 bases, leaving 6 bases of the junction unmatched. CDR3 nucleotides: TGCAGCGTTGAAGATTGGACAGGGTTTACCTACGAGCAGTACTTC. Translation: CSVEDWTGFTYEQYF.

The chain links TRBV7-9 to TRBJ1-2; the match to TRBD1 covers 11 bases. The germline V gene encodes CDR1 SEHNR and CDR2 FQNEAQ (reference sequence). The CDR3 sequence is 15 residues long. The J segment lost 5 bases and the V segment lost 3 bases, leaving 5 bases of the junction unmatched. The CDR3 protein is CASSLADRGPYGYTF. The CDR3 nucleotides are TGTGCCAGCAGCTTGGCGGACAGGGGGCCATATGGCTACACCTTC.

This chain links TRBV6-1 with TRBJ2-2, with D possibly matching TRBD2 (5 bases). The germline V and J ends were trimmed by 1 base and 10 bases, with 10 bases remaining between them. This CDR3 has 13 residues. In germline, CDR1 is MNHNS, CDR2 SASEGT. In DNA form, the CDR3 reads TGTGCCAGCAGTGAAGTGAGGGTAGCGGAGCTGTTTTTT. Amino acid sequence: CASSEVRVAELFF.

The chain couples TRBV4-3 to TRBJ2-5; 11 bases fit TRBD2. This CDR3 is built from 14 residues. The ends lost 0 bases at V and 11 bases at J; junction bases unmatched: 5. The germline V gene encodes CDR1 LGHNA and CDR2 YSLEER. DNA for the CDR3: TGCGCCAGCAGCCAAGATCCGACTAGCGGGAAACAGTACTTC. It specifies CASSQDPTSGKQYF.

The DNA for the CDR3 is TGCAGCGTTGATATATTGGTAGGGCGGGAGGGGAATGAGCAGTTCTTC. Amino acid sequence: CSVDILVGREGNEQFF. The chain has TRBV29-1 and TRBJ2-1, with 9 bases lining up with TRBD2. V trimming: 3 bases; J trimming: 7 bases; junction bases outside the gene matches: 13. This CDR3 has 16 amino acids. Germline V gene lookup returns CDR1 SQVTM and CDR2 ANQGSEA.

The V call is TRBV6-1, the J call TRBJ2-1; 9 bases are shared with TRBD2. The ends lost 3 bases at V and 4 bases at J; junction bases unmatched: 4. This CDR3 has 15 residues. Germline lookup yields CDR1 MNHNS and CDR2 SASEGT. This chain's CDR3 is CASSDSGRDYNEQFF. The CDR3 DNA follows: TGTGCCAGCAGTGATAGCGGGAGAGATTACAATGAGCAGTTCTTC.

V gene TRBV5-4 combines with J gene TRBJ2-7; 7 bases align to TRBD1. The CDR3 has 15 amino acids. With 4 bases clipped from V and 2 bases from J, the junction kept 9 bases outside the gene matches. CDR1 SGHNT and CDR2 YYREEE come from the germline V gene (reference sequence). This CDR3 is CASSRADRATYEQYF. The CDR3, as DNA: TGTGCCAGCAGCCGAGCCGACAGGGCAACCTACGAGCAGTACTTC.

The genes are TRBV9 and TRBJ2-7, with TRBD2 matching 11 bases. This CDR3 is built from 15 residues. With V trimmed by 1 base and J by 5 bases, 5 bases remained unmatched. Per germline, CDR1 SGDLS and CDR2 YYNGEE. CDR3 sequence reads: CASSVTGTSGNEQYF. As DNA, the CDR3 is TGTGCCAGCAGCGTAACCGGGACTAGCGGAAACGAGCAGTACTTC.

The V and J genes are TRBV18 and TRBJ1-4, with 8 bases aligning to TRBD1. The CDR3 spans 13 residues. CDR1 is KGHSH and CDR2 is LQKENI in the germline V gene. J gave up 7 bases and V 8 bases, and 6 bases lay outside the gene matches. Here the CDR3 DNA reads TGTGCCAGCACAGGGGGGCGCCGTGAAAAACTGTTTTTT. Protein sequence: CASTGGRREKLFF.

This clone was observed a handful of times. The chain is built from TRBV4-2 and TRBJ2-1; the D gene is possibly TRBD2 (6 bases). Germline loops: CDR1 LGHNA, CDR2 YNFKEQ. The ends were cut back, 0 bases at V and 1 base at J, with 13 bases in the middle. CDR3 size: 17 residues. In nucleotides, the CDR3 is TGTGCCAGCAGCCAAGATGGGCCAGCGGGTTCCTACAATGAGCAGTTCTTC. Translated, it gives CASSQDGPAGSYNEQFF.

This sequence joins TRBV5-1 and TRBJ2-2; tentatively, D is TRBD1 (7 bases). V was shortened by 0 bases and J by 5 bases, with 20 bases between the two germline ends. The CDR3 is 18 residues long. Looked up from germline, CDR1 is SGHRS and CDR2 is YFSETQ. CDR3 sequence: CASSLGIVRDSLTGELFF. Written as DNA, the CDR3 is TGCGCCAGCAGCTTGGGCATCGTGCGGGACAGTCTAACCGGGGAGCTGTTTTTT. The full variable domain, rest sourced from reference TRBV5-1 and TRBJ2-2, is KAGVTQTPRYLIKTRGQQVTLSCSPISGHRSVSWYQQTPGQGLQFLFEYFSETQRNKGNFPGRFSGRQFSNSRSEMNVSTLELGDSALYLCASSLGIVRDSLTGELFFGEGSRLTVL.

The genes are TRBV5-8 and TRBJ1-2; a weak D match, TRBD1 (5 bases). The CDR3 totals 14 residues. CDR1 SGHTS and CDR2 YDEGEE come from the germline V gene. V dropped 0 bases and J dropped 3 bases, with 9 bases sitting between them. The CDR3 bases are TGTGCCAGCAGCTTGGAAGGGGCGGACTATGGCTACACCTTC. Protein product: CASSLEGADYGYTF.

V and J are TRBV7-9 and TRBJ1-2; 8 bases line up with TRBD1. The CDR3 is 13 residues long. V shed 3 bases and J 8 bases; nucleotides not matched to a gene: 5. The germline gives CDR1 SEHNR, CDR2 FQNEAQ (reference sequence). CDR3 loop: CASSLSQGAGYTF. The CDR3 coding sequence is TGTGCCAGCAGCTTGAGCCAGGGGGCAGGCTACACCTTC.

CDR3 coding DNA: TGTGCCAGCAGTGCACCATCCCGGGCGGGAGAAGAGACCCAGTACTTC. It codes for CASSAPSRAGEETQYF. J is TRBJ2-5 and V is TRBV2; 7 bases are shared with TRBD2. This CDR3 is 16 amino acids long. The germline V gene has CDR1 SNHLY and CDR2 FYNNEI. Losses at the gene ends were 4 bases for V and 3 bases for J; bases not matched to a gene: 11. Complete variable domain (other parts from reference TRBV2 and TRBJ2-5): EPEVTQTPSHQVTQMGQEVILRCVPISNHLYFYWYRQILGQKVEFLVSFYNNEISEKSEIFDDQFSVERPDGSNFTLKIRSTKLEDSAMYFCASSAPSRAGEETQYFGPGTRLLVL.

In its sample, this clone was seen a few times. V gene TRBV6-5 combines with J gene TRBJ2-3; 16 bases match TRBD2. The CDR3 is 15 amino acids. From germline, CDR1 is MNHEY and CDR2 SVGAGI. After removal of 5 bases from V and 6 bases from J, the junction contained 2 bases not matched to a gene. CDR3 sequence (DNA): TGTGCCAGCAGTGGGACTAGCGGGGGGGCGGATACGCAGTATTTT. It codes for CASSGTSGGADTQYF.

This chain uses TRBV11-3 with TRBJ2-1, with 14 bases identical to TRBD2. The length of the CDR3 is 15 residues. The V gene end was trimmed by 6 bases and the J gene end by 8 bases; junction bases not matched to a gene: 6. Germline CDR1 reads SGHNT; CDR2 reads YENEEA. The CDR3 DNA sequence: TGTGCCAGCAGTCCAGGACTAGCGGGAGGACATGAGCAGTTCTTC. It encodes CASSPGLAGGHEQFF.

This chain's CDR3 is CASSINRGSNQPQHF. DNA of the CDR3: TGTGCCAGTAGTATAAACAGGGGAAGCAATCAGCCCCAGCATTTT. The chain is built from TRBV19 and TRBJ1-5; 7 bases agree with TRBD1. The CDR3 has 15 residues. The germline V gene encodes CDR1 LNHDA and CDR2 SQIVND (reference sequence). V lost 2 bases and J lost 1; bases outside the gene matches: 2. The entire variable domain, with the rest obtained from reference TRBV19 and TRBJ1-5, is as follows: DGGITQSPKYLFRKEGQNVTLSCEQNLNHDAMYWYRQDPGQGLRLIYYSQIVNDFQKGDIAEGYSVSREKKESFPLTVTSAQKNPTAFYLCASSINRGSNQPQHFGDGTRLSIL.

The chain recombines TRBV7-8 with TRBJ2-7; D is unresolved. The CDR3 has 12 residues. CDR1 and CDR2 (germline): SGHVS, FQNEAQ. V shed 4 bases and J shed 4 bases, with 8 bases lying between them. The CDR3 nucleotides are TGTGCCAGCAGCTGGGCCCGATACGAGCAGTACTTC. This translates into CASSWARYEQYF.

The chain is built from TRBV27 and TRBJ2-7; D unresolved. The CDR3 totals 12 residues. V dropped 4 bases and J dropped 0 bases, with 4 bases sitting between them. Germline V lookup: CDR1 MNHEY, CDR2 SMNVEV (reference sequence). CDR3 loop: CASSSFSYEQYF. DNA for the CDR3: TGTGCCAGCAGTTCTTTCTCCTACGAGCAGTACTTC.

The V call is TRBV30, the J call TRBJ1-3; no firm D call. CDR3 length: 11 amino acids. CDR1 is GTSNPN, CDR2 SVGIG, per germline (reference sequence). CDR3 coding DNA: TGTGCGGAGGACTCTGGAAACACCATATATTTT. Its protein product is CAEDSGNTIYF.

On this clone: A junction boundary mismatches the germline segment, possibly from a read error. The chain carries TRBV7-9 and TRBJ2-1; D gene unclear. Germline V gene data show CDR1 as SEHNR and CDR2 as FQNEAQ (reference sequence). The CDR3 loop spans 11 amino acids. The CDR3 here is CSSRLINEQFF. The CDR3, as DNA: TGTTCCAGCAGACTCATTAATGAGCAGTTCTTC.

CDR3 region: CASSEGDRGAGNTIYF. The CDR3 DNA follows: TGCGCCAGCAGTGAGGGGGACAGGGGGGCTGGAAACACCATATATTTT. The rearrangement links TRBV10-2 to TRBJ1-3; 11 bases agree with TRBD1. J lost 2 bases, V lost 2 bases, and 2 bases had no gene match. The CDR3 contains 16 residues. Germline CDR1 reads WSHSY; CDR2 reads SAAADI.

V and J are TRBV6-6 and TRBJ2-5; D might be TRBD1 (6 bases). Germline assignment: CDR1 MNHNY and CDR2 SVGAGI (reference sequence). V shed 0 bases and J shed 4 bases, with 15 bases lying between them. The CDR3 loop spans 16 amino acids. The CDR3 sequence is CASSYSINRGGETQYF. The CDR3 nucleotides read TGTGCCAGCAGTTACTCGATTAACCGAGGGGGAGAGACCCAGTACTTC.